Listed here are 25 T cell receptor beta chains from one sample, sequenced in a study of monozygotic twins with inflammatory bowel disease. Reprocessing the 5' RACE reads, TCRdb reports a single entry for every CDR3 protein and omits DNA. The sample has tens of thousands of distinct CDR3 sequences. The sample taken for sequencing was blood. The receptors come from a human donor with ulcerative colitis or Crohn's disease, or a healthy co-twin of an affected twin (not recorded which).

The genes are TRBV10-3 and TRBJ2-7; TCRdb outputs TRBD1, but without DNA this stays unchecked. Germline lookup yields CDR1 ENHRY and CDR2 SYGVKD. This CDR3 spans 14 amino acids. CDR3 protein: CAISEGTASYEQYF.

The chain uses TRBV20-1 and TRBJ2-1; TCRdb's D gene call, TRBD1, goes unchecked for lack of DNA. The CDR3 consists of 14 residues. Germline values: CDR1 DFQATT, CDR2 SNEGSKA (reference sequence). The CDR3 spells CSAPRGGTYNEQFF.

CDR3 residues: CASSFRALVGGNTIYF. The rearrangement links TRBV12-3 or TRBV12-4 to TRBJ1-3. The CDR3 spans 16 residues.

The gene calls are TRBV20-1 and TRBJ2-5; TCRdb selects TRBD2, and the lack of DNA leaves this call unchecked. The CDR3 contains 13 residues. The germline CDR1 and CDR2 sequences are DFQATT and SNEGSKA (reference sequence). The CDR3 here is CSARLAGQETQYF.

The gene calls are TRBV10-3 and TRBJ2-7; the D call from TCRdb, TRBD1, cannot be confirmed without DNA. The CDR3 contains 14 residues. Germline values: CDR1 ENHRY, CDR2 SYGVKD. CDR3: CAISGTGNPYEQYF.

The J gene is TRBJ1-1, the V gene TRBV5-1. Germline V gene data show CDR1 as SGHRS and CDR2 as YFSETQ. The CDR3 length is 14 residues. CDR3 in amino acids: CASSFGSMNTEAFF.

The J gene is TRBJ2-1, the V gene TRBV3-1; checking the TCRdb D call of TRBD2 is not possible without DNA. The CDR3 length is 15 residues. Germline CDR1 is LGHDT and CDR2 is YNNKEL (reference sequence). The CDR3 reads CASSQGLAVPNEQFF.

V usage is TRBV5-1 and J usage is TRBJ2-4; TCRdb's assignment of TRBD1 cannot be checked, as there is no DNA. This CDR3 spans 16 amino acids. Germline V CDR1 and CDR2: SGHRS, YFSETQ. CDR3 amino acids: CASSSELQGNGNIQYF.

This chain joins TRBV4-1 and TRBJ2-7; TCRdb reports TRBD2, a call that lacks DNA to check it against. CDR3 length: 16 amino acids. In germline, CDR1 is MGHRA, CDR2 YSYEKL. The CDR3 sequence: CASSQVQAGGPKEQYF.

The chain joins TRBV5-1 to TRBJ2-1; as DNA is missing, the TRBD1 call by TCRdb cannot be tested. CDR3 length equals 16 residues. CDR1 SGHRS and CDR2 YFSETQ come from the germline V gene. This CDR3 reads CASHTDRGYSYNEQFF.

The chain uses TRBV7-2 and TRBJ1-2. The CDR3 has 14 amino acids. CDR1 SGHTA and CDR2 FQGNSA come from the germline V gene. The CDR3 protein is CASSSGPADYGYTF.

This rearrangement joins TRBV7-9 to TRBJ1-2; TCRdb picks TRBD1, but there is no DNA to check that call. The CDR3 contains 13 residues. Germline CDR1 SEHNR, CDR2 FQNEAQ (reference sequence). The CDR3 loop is CASSTGTSNGYTF.

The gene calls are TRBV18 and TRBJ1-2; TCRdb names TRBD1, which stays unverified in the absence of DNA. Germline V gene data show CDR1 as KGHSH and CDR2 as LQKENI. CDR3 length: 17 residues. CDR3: CASSPFQTGMGYYGYTF.

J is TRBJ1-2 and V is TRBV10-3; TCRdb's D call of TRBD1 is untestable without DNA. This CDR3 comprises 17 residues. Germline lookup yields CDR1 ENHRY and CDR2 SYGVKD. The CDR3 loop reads CAISPGTLGSANYGYTF.

CDR3 sequence: CASSPWDGAYEQYF. The V call is TRBV11-2, the J call TRBJ2-7; TCRdb proposes TRBD1, but this gene call is untestable without DNA. Germline CDR1 reads SGHAT; CDR2 reads FQNNGV. This CDR3 is built from 14 residues.

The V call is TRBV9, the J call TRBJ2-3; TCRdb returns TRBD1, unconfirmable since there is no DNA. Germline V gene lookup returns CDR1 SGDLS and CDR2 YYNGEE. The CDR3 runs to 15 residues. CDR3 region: CASSVGAGASDTQYF.

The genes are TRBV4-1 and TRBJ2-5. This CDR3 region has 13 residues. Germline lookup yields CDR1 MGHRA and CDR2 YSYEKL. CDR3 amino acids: CASSMGIQETQYF.

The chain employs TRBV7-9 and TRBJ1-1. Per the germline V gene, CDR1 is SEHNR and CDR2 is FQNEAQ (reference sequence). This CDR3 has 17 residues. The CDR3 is CASSPKIGPQLHTEAFF.

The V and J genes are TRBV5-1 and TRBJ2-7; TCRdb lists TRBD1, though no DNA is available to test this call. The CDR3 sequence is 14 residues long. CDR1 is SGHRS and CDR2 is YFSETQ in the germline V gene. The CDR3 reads CASSLQGNRNEQYF.

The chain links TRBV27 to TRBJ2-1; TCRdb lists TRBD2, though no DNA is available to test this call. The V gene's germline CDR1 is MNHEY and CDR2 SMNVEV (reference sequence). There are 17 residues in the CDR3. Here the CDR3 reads CASFRNPSGSSYNEQFF.

The CDR3 protein is CASTWGSGANVLTF. This chain connects TRBV28 to TRBJ2-6. Germline CDR1 reads MDHEN; CDR2 reads SYDVKM. This CDR3 spans 14 amino acids.

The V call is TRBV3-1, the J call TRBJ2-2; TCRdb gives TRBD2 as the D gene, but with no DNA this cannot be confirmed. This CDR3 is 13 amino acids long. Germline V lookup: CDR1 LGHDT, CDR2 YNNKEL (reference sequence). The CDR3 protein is CASSPREAGELFF.

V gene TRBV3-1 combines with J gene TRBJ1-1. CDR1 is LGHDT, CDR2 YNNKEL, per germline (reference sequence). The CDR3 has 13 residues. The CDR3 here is CASSQARNSEAFF.

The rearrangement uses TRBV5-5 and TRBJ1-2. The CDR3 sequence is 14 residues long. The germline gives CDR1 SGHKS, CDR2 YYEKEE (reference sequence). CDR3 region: CASSLSGLNYGYTF.

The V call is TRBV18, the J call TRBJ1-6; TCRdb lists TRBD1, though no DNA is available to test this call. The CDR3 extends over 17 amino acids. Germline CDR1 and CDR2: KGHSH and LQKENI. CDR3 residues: CASSPRTGGFYNSPLHF.